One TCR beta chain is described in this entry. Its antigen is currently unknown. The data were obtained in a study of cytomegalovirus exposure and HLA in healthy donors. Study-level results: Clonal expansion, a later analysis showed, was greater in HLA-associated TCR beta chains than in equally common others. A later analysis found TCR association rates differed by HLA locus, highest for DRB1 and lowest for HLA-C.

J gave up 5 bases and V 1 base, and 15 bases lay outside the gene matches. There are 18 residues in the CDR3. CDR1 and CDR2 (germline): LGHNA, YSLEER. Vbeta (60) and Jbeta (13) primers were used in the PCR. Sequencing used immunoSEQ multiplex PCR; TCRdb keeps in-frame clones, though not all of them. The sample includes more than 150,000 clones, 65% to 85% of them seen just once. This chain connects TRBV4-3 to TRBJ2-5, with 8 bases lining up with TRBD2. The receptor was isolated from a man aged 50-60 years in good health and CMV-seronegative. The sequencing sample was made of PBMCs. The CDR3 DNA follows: TGCGCCAGCAGCCAAGTTGCCCCGGGGGGTAGCGGGGTCGAGACCCAGTACTTC. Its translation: CASSQVAPGGSGVETQYF.